The present T cell receptor (beta chain) was sequenced within a study of blood T cell repertoires in COVID-19. Overall study: Sites in the United States, Italy and Spain provided acute and convalescent COVID-19 samples.

This CDR3 region has 16 residues. After removal of 1 base from V and 5 bases from J, the junction contained 7 bases not matched to a gene. CDR1 and CDR2 (germline): SGHAT, FQNNGV. Original handling: Amplified reference gene primers provided the basis for estimating nucleated cell counts. Clones were read by immunoSEQ multiplex PCR, and TCRdb kept only the in-frame ones, dropping some. The DNA gave D and trimming, while V, J and clone size come from that table. The data show more than 110,000 clones, about 76% seen once. The chain employs TRBV11-2 and TRBJ2-1; TRBD2 aligns across 8 bases. Sequenced sample: peripheral blood. This TCR came from an elderly man with acute or convalescent COVID-19. The DNA for the CDR3 is TGTGCCAGCAGCTTAGTTGCGGGGGGCGGGGACAATGAGCAGTTCTTC. It encodes CASSLVAGGGDNEQFF.